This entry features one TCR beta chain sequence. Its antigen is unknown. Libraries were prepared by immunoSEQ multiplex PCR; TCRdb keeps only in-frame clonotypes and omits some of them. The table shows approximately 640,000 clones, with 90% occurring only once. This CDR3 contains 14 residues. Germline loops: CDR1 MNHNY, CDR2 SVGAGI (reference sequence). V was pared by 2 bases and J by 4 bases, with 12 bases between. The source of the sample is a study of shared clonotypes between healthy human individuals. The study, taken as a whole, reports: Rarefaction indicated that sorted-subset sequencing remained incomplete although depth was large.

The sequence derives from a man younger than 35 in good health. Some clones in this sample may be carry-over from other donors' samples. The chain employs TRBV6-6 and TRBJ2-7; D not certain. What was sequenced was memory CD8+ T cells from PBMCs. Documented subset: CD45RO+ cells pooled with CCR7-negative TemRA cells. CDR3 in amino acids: CASSYGERWYEQYF. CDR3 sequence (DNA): TGTGCCAGCAGTTACGGAGAAAGGTGGTACGAGCAGTACTTC.